The 30 T cell receptor beta chains below come from one sample, sequenced in a study of blood T cells in healthy people across ages. PCR was performed a second time for about 6 to 11 cycles using a sample-barcoded 5' primer and a J-beta primer mix. TCRdb redid the calling of the 5' RACE reads with MiXCR, one entry per CDR3 protein. This table has 730,000 or so distinct CDR3 sequences, roughly two fifths appearing once. Input material: blood. The receptors were gathered from a woman aged 60-75 years in good health.

The gene calls are TRBV20-1 and TRBJ2-1, with TRBD1 identical over 11 bases. CDR3 length equals 14 residues. V gave up 4 bases and J gave up 7 bases; unmatched junction bases: 6. Per germline, CDR1 DFQATT and CDR2 SNEGSKA (reference sequence). CDR3: CSANPDRGLNEQFF. The CDR3 DNA is TGCAGTGCTAACCCGGACAGGGGGCTAAATGAGCAGTTCTTC.

There are many counts of this clonotype. The V call is TRBV7-9, the J call TRBJ2-7; D remains ambiguous. This CDR3 contains 14 residues. Trimming took 1 base from V and 5 from J, leaving 12 bases between them. Per the germline V gene, CDR1 is SEHNR and CDR2 is FQNEAQ (reference sequence). Here the CDR3 reads CASSLELGQDEQYF. The CDR3 nucleotides are TGTGCCAGCAGCTTAGAGTTGGGTCAGGACGAGCAGTACTTC.

The rearrangement links TRBV6-5 to TRBJ2-7; D uncertain. V was clipped by 5 bases and J by 4 bases, with 15 bases between them. The germline CDR1 and CDR2 sequences are MNHEY and SVGAGI. The CDR3 runs to 14 residues. The CDR3 reads CASSKRAGTYEQYF. The CDR3 DNA is TGTGCCAGCAGTAAACGAGCAGGAACGTACGAGCAGTACTTC.

The rearrangement links TRBV20-1 to TRBJ2-7; a weak D match, TRBD2 (6 bases). The germline CDR1 and CDR2 sequences are DFQATT and SNEGSKA (reference sequence). The CDR3 has 14 residues. The V end was cut by 1 base, the J end by 2 bases, with 12 bases between. As DNA, the CDR3 is TGCAGTGCTAGAGTGTTAGCGGAACCCTACGAGCAGTACTTC. Encoded protein: CSARVLAEPYEQYF.

This clonotype appeared a few times. The rearrangement joins TRBV5-6 to TRBJ1-2; 8 bases map to TRBD1. This CDR3 region has 14 residues. Per the germline V gene, CDR1 is SGHDT and CDR2 is YYEEEE. V was pared by 7 bases and J by 2 bases, with 7 bases of the junction left unmatched. The CDR3 nucleotides are TGTGCCAGCGGATCCGGGACAGGAAACTATGGCTACACCTTC. Protein: CASGSGTGNYGYTF. The variable domain in full, completed from reference TRBV5-6 and TRBJ1-2, reads DAGVTQSPTHLIKTRGQQVTLRCSPKSGHDTVSWYQQALGQGPQFIFQYYEEEERQRGNFPDRFSGHQFPNYSSELNVNALLLGDSALYLCASGSGTGNYGYTFGSGTRLTVV.

CDR3 protein: CASSSRDGQGALNYGYTF. The CDR3 region has the DNA TGTGCCAGCAGTTCTCGGGACGGACAGGGGGCTCTTAACTATGGCTACACCTTC. The rearrangement links TRBV27 to TRBJ1-2; 11 positions match TRBD1. This CDR3 is 18 amino acids long. Germline CDR1 is MNHEY and CDR2 is SMNVEV (reference sequence). V lost 4 bases to trimming and J lost 1 base; unmatched junction nucleotides: 11.

To note about this clonotype: A read error is possible here, since a much larger clone lies one base away. This rearrangement joins TRBV3-1 to TRBJ1-2, with 10 bases lining up with TRBD1. The CDR3 spans 17 residues. Germline V gives CDR1 LGHDT, CDR2 YNNKEL (reference sequence). The CDR3 DNA sequence: TGTGCCAGCAGCCAATGGGACAGGGGATCCTATAACTGTGGCTACACCTTC. It encodes CASSQWDRGSYNCGYTF. The whole variable domain, remainder taken from reference TRBV3-1 and TRBJ1-2, is DTAVSQTPKYLVTQMGNDKSIKCEQNLGHDTMYWYKQDSKKFLKIMFSYNNKELIINETVPNRFSPKSPDKAHLNLHINSLELGDSAVYFCASSQWDRGSYNCGYTFGSGTRLTVV.

This chain joins TRBV3-1 and TRBJ1-2; possibly TRBD1 for D (6 bases). Germline V gene lookup returns CDR1 LGHDT and CDR2 YNNKEL (reference sequence). V lost 1 base to trimming and J lost 5 bases, with 11 bases between them. The CDR3 runs to 14 residues. The DNA for the CDR3 is TGTGCCAGCAGCCAAGGGGCAGGGGAATATGGCTACACCTTC. Translation gives CASSQGAGEYGYTF.

There are a few counts of this clonotype. The CDR3: CASSLARGTSGGDTQYF. DNA for the CDR3: TGTGCCAGCAGCTTGGCCAGGGGGACTAGCGGGGGAGATACGCAGTATTTT. The V call is TRBV5-6, the J call TRBJ2-3; 14 bases align to TRBD2. V gave up 0 bases and J gave up 5 bases; unmatched junction bases: 5. The CDR3 consists of 17 residues. Germline CDR1 is SGHDT and CDR2 is YYEEEE.

As regards this clonotype: A much larger clone differs by one base, so this may be a read error. The rearrangement links TRBV5-5 to TRBJ2-4; D is undetermined. The J call is doubtful: the DNA matches TRBJ2-5 better. Germline CDR1 is SGHKS and CDR2 is YYEKEE (reference sequence). The length of the CDR3 is 13 residues. CDR3 in amino acids: CASSWPAQETQYF. CDR3 in DNA: TGTGCCAGCAGCTGGCCTGCTCAAGAGACCCAGTACTTC.

Concerning this clonotype itself: A much larger clone differs by one base, so this may be a read error. This rearrangement joins TRBV24-1 to TRBJ2-7; the D is unclear. Germline V gene lookup returns CDR1 KGHDR and CDR2 SFDVKD. The CDR3 is 14 residues long. V lost 4 bases to trimming and J lost 6 bases, with 15 bases between them. The CDR3 sequence: CATSERDGPCEQYF. For the CDR3, the DNA is TGTGCCACCAGTGAACGCGACGGCCCCTGCGAGCAGTACTTC.

This clonotype was recorded a few times. The chain joins TRBV5-1 to TRBJ2-7; D unresolved. Germline CDR1 SGHRS, CDR2 YFSETQ. The CDR3 sequence is 14 residues long. V gave up 4 bases and J gave up 0 bases, with 11 bases separating them. CDR3 in amino acids: CASSAVQISYEQYF. The CDR3 nucleotides are TGCGCCAGCAGCGCGGTACAGATCTCCTACGAGCAGTACTTC.

This clonotype was recorded many times. This sequence joins TRBV27 and TRBJ1-2; 7 nucleotides match TRBD1. This CDR3 spans 13 amino acids. J gave up 4 bases and V 6 bases, and 5 bases lay outside the gene matches. Germline-derived CDR1 and CDR2 are MNHEY and SMNVEV (reference sequence). CDR3 DNA sequence: TGTGCCAGCAGCCCCCGGGACAGCTATGGCTACACCTTC. This translates into CASSPRDSYGYTF.

Concerning this clonotype: One junction end disagrees with the germline gene, perhaps due to a read error. This sequence joins TRBV10-3 and TRBJ2-7; D perhaps matches TRBD2 (6 bases). CDR1 and CDR2 (germline): ENHRY, SYGVKD. This CDR3 spans 13 amino acids. In DNA form, the CDR3 reads TGTACCATCAGGTCCCGCGAGGGGACTGAGCAGTACTTC. As protein: CTIRSREGTEQYF.

This clonotype was recorded only once. This may come from a read error, since a much larger clone is one base off. The final CDR3 position lacks the conserved phenylalanine or tryptophan, pointing to a likely read error. The chain combines TRBV6-5 with TRBJ2-7, with 14 bases matching TRBD2. The junction had 5 bases not matched to a gene; V was cut back by 0 bases and J by 7 bases. Germline V lookup: CDR1 MNHEY, CDR2 SVGAGI. The CDR3 spans 16 residues. The CDR3 DNA follows: TGTGCCAGCAGTTACTCCGGGACTAGCGGGAGCGATGAGCAGTACTTA. Protein product: CASSYSGTSGSDEQYL.

The table lists this clonotype with a few counts. This sequence joins TRBV12-3 or TRBV12-4 and TRBJ1-1, with D unclear. The ends were cut back, 2 bases at V and 8 bases at J, with 15 bases in the middle. The CDR3 length is 14 residues. The CDR3 coding sequence is TGTGCCAGCAGTTTATCCGCCCATTCGTTAGAAGCTTTCTTT. This encodes CASSLSAHSLEAFF.

The CDR3 DNA is TGTGCCAGCAGTTCCCCGGCTAGCGGCCCATCCTACAATGAGCAGTTCTTC. It specifies CASSSPASGPSYNEQFF. The chain is built from TRBV6-5 and TRBJ2-1; 7 bases line up with TRBD2. Germline V gene data show CDR1 as MNHEY and CDR2 as SVGAGI. The CDR3 covers 17 residues. The V gene end was trimmed by 4 bases and the J gene end by 1 base; junction bases not matched to a gene: 10.

This clonotype came up a few times. The chain recombines TRBV5-1 with TRBJ1-1; D ambiguous. Germline CDR1 SGHRS, CDR2 YFSETQ. CDR3 size: 15 residues. Trimming removed 1 base at V and 6 bases at J, with 16 bases between. The CDR3 loop is CASSLLPEDLAEAFF. CDR3 DNA: TGCGCCAGCAGCTTGCTCCCCGAGGATCTCGCTGAAGCTTTCTTT.

As concerns this clonotype: This may arise from a read error, as a much more abundant clone is one base away. The chain uses TRBV12-3 or TRBV12-4 and TRBJ2-1; the match to TRBD1 covers 7 bases. The CDR3 has 15 residues. The CDR3 reads CTSSSRQGSYNEQFF. The CDR3 DNA sequence: TGTACCAGCAGTTCGCGACAGGGCTCCTACAATGAGCAGTTCTTC.

This rearrangement joins TRBV3-1 to TRBJ2-1, with 10 bases aligning to TRBD2. This CDR3 has 17 amino acids. Germline trimming cut 0 bases from V and 4 bases from J; bases unmatched to any gene: 6. Per germline, CDR1 LGHDT and CDR2 YNNKEL (reference sequence). The CDR3 is CASSQDQGTSDYNEQFF. CDR3 DNA sequence: TGTGCCAGCAGCCAAGATCAGGGGACTAGCGATTACAATGAGCAGTTCTTC.

The sample holds a few counts of this clonotype. This rearrangement joins TRBV30 to TRBJ1-6; D is perhaps TRBD1 (5 bases). CDR3 size: 14 residues. CDR1 and CDR2 (germline): GTSNPN, SVGIG (reference sequence). Trimming removed 2 bases at V and 11 bases at J, with 16 bases between. This CDR3 is CAWSLGELVTPLHF. As DNA, the CDR3 is TGTGCCTGGAGTTTAGGGGAACTAGTGACACCCCTCCACTTT.

The chain carries TRBV30 and TRBJ1-1, with 9 bases identical to TRBD1. The CDR3 runs to 14 residues. Germline trimming cut 2 bases from V and 1 base from J; bases unmatched to any gene: 2. Germline CDR1 reads GTSNPN; CDR2 reads SVGIG (reference sequence). CDR3 bases: TGTGCCTGGAGTAAGGGACAGGGGAACACTGAAGCTTTCTTT. Translation: CAWSKGQGNTEAFF.

This chain links TRBV20-1 with TRBJ2-7, with D uncertain. The CDR3 extends over 14 amino acids. The V end was cut by 6 bases, the J end by 1 base, with 16 bases between. Germline V CDR1 and CDR2: DFQATT, SNEGSKA (reference sequence). CDR3 region: CSAPPRPESYEQYF. Here the CDR3 DNA reads TGCAGTGCCCCGCCCCGACCGGAATCCTACGAGCAGTACTTC.

The chain couples TRBV6-2 or TRBV6-3 to TRBJ2-6; TRBD1 aligns across 7 bases. V was pared by 7 bases and J by 2 bases, with 5 bases of the junction left unmatched. The CDR3 is 15 residues long. CDR1 is MNHEY and CDR2 is SVGEGT in the germline V gene. This CDR3 is CASTDQGAGANVLTF. CDR3 nucleotides: TGTGCCAGCACCGACCAGGGGGCTGGGGCCAACGTCCTGACTTTC.

There are a few counts of this clonotype. V gene TRBV20-1 combines with J gene TRBJ2-7, with D unresolved. Germline loops: CDR1 DFQATT, CDR2 SNEGSKA (reference sequence). Trimming removed 3 bases from V and 3 bases from J, with 9 bases in between. This CDR3 is 12 amino acids long. The CDR3 region has the DNA TGCAGTGCTAGTGCCAAATACTACGAGCAGTACTTC. Translated: CSASAKYYEQYF.

V usage is TRBV29-1 and J usage is TRBJ2-5; 12 bases fit TRBD2. The length of the CDR3 is 13 residues. Germline V gene data show CDR1 as SQVTM and CDR2 as ANQGSEA. Trimming cost V 6 bases and J 4 bases; bases outside gene matches: 3. CDR3 sequence (DNA): TGCAGCGTGTGGACTAGCGGGACAGAGACCCAGTACTTC. Its translation: CSVWTSGTETQYF.

This chain joins TRBV4-3 and TRBJ2-7; 10 positions agree with TRBD2. Germline V CDR1 and CDR2: LGHNA, YSLEER. CDR3 length equals 19 residues. V trimming: 0 bases; J trimming: 7 bases; junction bases outside the gene matches: 18. This chain's CDR3 is CASSQESLAGVGSYNEQYF. DNA for the CDR3: TGCGCCAGCAGCCAAGAAAGTCTAGCGGGAGTCGGATCCTACAATGAGCAGTACTTC.

The rearrangement joins TRBV12-3 or TRBV12-4 to TRBJ2-2; no firm D call. The V end lost 2 bases, the J end lost 1 base, and 8 bases lay between the germline ends. The CDR3 sequence is 15 residues long. The CDR3, as DNA: TGTGCCAGCAGTTTACTAGGCGGGAACACCGGGGAGCTGTTTTTT. Translating it yields CASSLLGGNTGELFF.

Only a few counts were recorded for this clonotype. V is TRBV5-1 and J is TRBJ2-3, with 10 bases identical to TRBD2. CDR3 length equals 19 residues. Germline V gene lookup returns CDR1 SGHRS and CDR2 YFSETQ. V lost 4 bases and J lost 2; bases outside the gene matches: 16. The CDR3 DNA follows: TGCGCCAGCAGCCTACGATTGGCTAGCGGGGGACCCTCCACAGATACGCAGTATTTT. Translating it yields CASSLRLASGGPSTDTQYF.

As concerns this clonotype: The conserved phenylalanine or tryptophan normally closing the CDR3 is absent here, so this likely arose from a read error. CDR3 sequence reads: CASSIGTAAYEQYS. The DNA of the CDR3 is TGTGCCAGTAGTATAGGGACGGCAGCCTACGAGCAGTACTCC. The chain combines TRBV19 with TRBJ2-7; no clear D. The CDR3 runs 14 residues. Germline V gene lookup returns CDR1 LNHDA and CDR2 SQIVND (reference sequence). V shed 1 base and J shed 2 bases, with 9 bases lying between them.